Below are 30 T cell receptor beta chains sequenced from a single sample in a study of T cells in women clearing cervical HPV infection. Some clones are missing from TCRdb's copy, which holds only in-frame ones; the method was immunoSEQ multiplex PCR. The data include roughly 30,000 clones; the top ten clones carry approximately 3.7%. The specimen sequenced was blood buffy coat. The receptors shown here come from a woman aged 18 to 69 with a cervical HPV16 infection that either progressed to CIN3+ or cleared (not recorded which).

About this clone: The read ends 3 residues before the CDR3 terminus; that terminus is restored from the germline J gene. The chain uses TRBV18 and TRBJ1-2; D ambiguous. The CDR3 loop spans 15 amino acids. Germline V gene sequence: CDR1 KGHSH, CDR2 LQKENI. Here the CDR3 reads CASSRPAAGALGYTF. The DNA read from the CDR3 is TGTGCCAGCTCACGACCGGCAGCGGGAGCCTTGGGG.

A note on this clone: The CDR3 extends 3 residues past the end of the read, so its final part is completed from the germline J gene. The J gene is TRBJ2-1, the V gene TRBV20-1, with 7 bases identical to TRBD2. CDR1 and CDR2 (germline): DFQATT, SNEGSKA (reference sequence). The length of the CDR3 is 15 residues. V was pared by 8 bases and J by 9 bases, with 19 bases of the junction left unmatched. Incomplete CDR3 DNA: TGCAGTCTAAGACGGGAGGCGGGTTGGAGTAGTGAG. Residues: CSLRREAGWSSE. The CDR3 reads in full as CSLRREAGWSSEQFF.

As for this clone: The read ends 3 residues shy of where the CDR3 ends; the end is completed using the germline J gene. This chain joins TRBV6-1 and TRBJ1-5; unclear D gene. The CDR3 extends over 13 amino acids. Germline V gene sequence: CDR1 MNHNS, CDR2 SASEGT. Trimming left V 4 bases short and J 3 bases short, with 7 bases between. The CDR3 region is CASSALSNQPQHF. The part of the CDR3 DNA that was read is TGTGCCAGCAGTGCTCTTTCCAATCAGCCC.

Regarding this clone: The read terminates 3 residues ahead of where the CDR3 ends, so the germline J gene completes it. The J gene is TRBJ2-3, the V gene TRBV2; D is uncertain. This CDR3 contains 14 residues. Germline V CDR1 and CDR2: SNHLY, FYNNEI. V was clipped by 3 bases and J by 0 bases, with 7 bases between them. The CDR3 is CASSDAASTDTQYF. Partial CDR3 DNA: TGTGCCAGCAGTGATGCGGCAAGCACAGATACG.

Concerning this clone: The CDR3 extends 3 residues past the end of the read, so its final part is completed from the germline J gene. This chain links TRBV3-1 (or the pseudogene TRBV3-2) with TRBJ1-2; D call uncertain. CDR3 size: 15 residues. CDR1 LGHDT and CDR2 YNNKEL come from the germline V gene (reference sequence). The CDR3 is CASSQEVAGSVGYTF. CDR3 DNA (partial): TGTGCCAGCAGCCAAGAAGTGGCAGGCTCTGTAGGC.

About this clone itself: Read sequence stops 3 residues before the CDR3 end, and the germline J gene provides the missing end. The genes are TRBV19 and TRBJ1-5; 9 bases are a match to TRBD1. Losses at the gene ends were 4 bases for V and 6 bases for J; bases not matched to a gene: 7. CDR3 length equals 15 residues. Germline CDR1 is LNHDA and CDR2 is SQIVND (reference sequence). The CDR3 DNA, read in part, is TGTGCCAGTAGTAGAACAGGGGGCCGGGGTCAGCCC. It codes for CASSRTGGRGQP. From start to end, the CDR3 is CASSRTGGRGQPQHF.

Regarding this clone: Coverage ceases 3 residues before the CDR3 finishes, and the germline J gene fills in the end. This rearrangement joins TRBV14 to TRBJ2-5; a possible D gene is TRBD1 (6 bases). V lost 1 base and J lost 7, with 7 bases in between. CDR1 and CDR2 from the germline V gene are SGHDN and FVKESK. There are 12 residues in the CDR3. The CDR3 sequence is CASSQVGGTQYF. The CDR3 bases that were read are TGTGCCAGCAGCCAAGTAGGGGGGACC.

Worth noting for this clone: The CDR3 end falls 3 residues outside the read, so it is completed with the germline J gene. The rearrangement links TRBV18 to TRBJ1-2; D gene ambiguous. The CDR3 covers 13 residues. V lost 3 bases to trimming and J lost 4 bases, with 9 bases between them. In germline, CDR1 is KGHSH, CDR2 LQKENI. CDR3 DNA, as far as it was read: TGTGCCAGCTCACCGGGCCCTGCCTATGGC. This gives the protein CASSPGPAYG. Given in full, the CDR3 is CASSPGPAYGYTF.

As to this clone: The read halts 3 residues ahead of the CDR3 end, with the missing end drawn from the germline J gene. This sequence joins TRBV5-5 and TRBJ2-7; 10 bases agree with TRBD2. Trimming removed 4 bases from V and 6 bases from J; junction bases left unmatched: 10. The CDR3 contains 15 residues. Germline assignment: CDR1 SGHKS and CDR2 YYEKEE (reference sequence). Incomplete CDR3 DNA: TGTGCCAGCAGCCCCGGGGTAGCGGGAGGTTTCGAG. Protein sequence: CASSPGVAGGFE. The complete CDR3 reads CASSPGVAGGFEQYF.

In regard to this clone: The read gets to within 3 residues of the CDR3 end, and the germline J gene fills in the rest. The J gene is TRBJ2-7, the V gene TRBV9; D not certain. Per germline, CDR1 SGDLS and CDR2 YYNGEE. The CDR3 loop spans 13 amino acids. V lost 0 bases and J 3 bases, leaving 7 bases between the germline ends. CDR3 DNA (partial): TGTGCCAGCAGCGTAGAACAGAACTACGAG. This translates into CASSVEQNYE. From start to end, the CDR3 is CASSVEQNYEQYF.

In regard to this clone: The read falls 3 residues short of the CDR3 end, and the missing part is taken from the germline J gene. The chain is built from TRBV30 and TRBJ1-2; TRBD1 aligns across 7 bases. The V gene end was trimmed by 0 bases and the J gene end by 3 bases; junction bases not matched to a gene: 1. CDR3 length: 13 residues. Germline V CDR1 and CDR2: GTSNPN, SVGIG (reference sequence). CDR3 amino acids: CAWSVGTDYGYTF. CDR3 DNA, as far as it was read: TGTGCCTGGAGTGTGGGGACAGACTATGGC.

In the case of this clone: The read terminates 3 residues ahead of where the CDR3 ends, so the germline J gene completes it. The rearrangement joins TRBV14 to TRBJ2-2; TRBD2 agrees at 16 bases. The CDR3 extends over 17 amino acids. Germline CDR1 reads SGHDN; CDR2 reads FVKESK. V shed 4 bases and J 7 bases; nucleotides not matched to a gene: 6. The sequenced part of the CDR3 DNA is TGTGCCAGCAGCCCTCCCGGGACTAGCGGGAGGGTCGGGGAG. Translating gives CASSPPGTSGRVGE. The whole CDR3 is CASSPPGTSGRVGELFF.

In the case of this clone: Read coverage stops 3 residues before the CDR3 terminus; the germline J gene supplies the remainder. The chain uses TRBV20-1 and TRBJ2-3, with TRBD2 as a possible D gene (5 bases). There are 14 residues in the CDR3. Per the germline V gene, CDR1 is DFQATT and CDR2 is SNEGSKA (reference sequence). V was shortened by 5 bases and J by 2 bases, with 14 bases between the two germline ends. The sequenced part of the CDR3 DNA is TGCAGTGCTTCACTAGGTACCACCACAGATACG. Amino acids: CSASLGTTTDT. From start to end, the CDR3 is CSASLGTTTDTQYF.

A remark on this clone: The read stops 3 residues short of the end of the CDR3; the missing end is completed from the germline J gene. The V gene is TRBV5-1, the J gene TRBJ2-1, with 7 bases identical to TRBD2. CDR1 is SGHRS and CDR2 is YFSETQ in the germline V gene. Trimming cost V 1 base and J 8 bases; bases outside gene matches: 9. The CDR3 is made up of 15 amino acids. The CDR3 here is CASSLWGGISDEQFF. CDR3 bases read: TGCGCCAGCAGCTTGTGGGGGGGGATAAGTGATGAG.

As for this clone: The read stops 3 residues short of the end of the CDR3; the missing end is completed from the germline J gene. This chain connects TRBV11-2 to TRBJ1-6; D gene uncertain. Between the trimmed V and J ends, which lost 0 bases and 6 bases, there was a span of 6 bases. Germline V gives CDR1 SGHAT, CDR2 FQNNGV. The CDR3 has 14 amino acids. The part of the CDR3 DNA that was read is TGTGCCAGCAGCTTAGAACTCGTTAATTCACCC. It codes for CASSLELVNSP. The CDR3 in its entirety is CASSLELVNSPLHF.

The chain's CDR3 is CASKLNTGELFF. The sequenced part of the CDR3 DNA is TGTGCCAGCAAACTGAACACCGGGGAG. The chain uses TRBV28 and TRBJ2-2; D remains unclear. The CDR3 goes on 3 residues after the read ends, and that part is filled in from the germline J gene. Germline CDR1 is MDHEN and CDR2 is SYDVKM. This CDR3 region has 12 residues. Trimming stripped 7 bases from V and 1 base from J, with 4 bases between.

Regarding this clone: The read comes to an end 3 residues before the CDR3 does, leaving the germline J gene to fill in the end. The genes are TRBV20-1 and TRBJ2-1; 10 bases fit TRBD2. The CDR3 sequence is 18 residues long. V trimming: 0 bases; J trimming: 4 bases; junction bases outside the gene matches: 12. Germline values: CDR1 DFQATT, CDR2 SNEGSKA (reference sequence). CDR3 DNA (partial): TGCAGTGCTAGAGATTACAGATCGGAACTAGCGGGGTACAATGAG. Translated, it gives CSARDYRSELAGYNE. The CDR3 reads in full as CSARDYRSELAGYNEQFF.

The CDR3 sequence is CARSFDYPSSYEQYF. Incomplete CDR3 DNA: TGTGCCAGAAGCTTTGACTACCCGAGCTCCTACGAG. The genes are TRBV5-3 and TRBJ2-7; D may be TRBD2 (5 bases). The read stops 3 residues short of the end of the CDR3; the missing end is completed from the germline J gene. TRBV5-3 falls under the ORF class, with uncertain function. Trimming cost V 2 bases and J 0 bases, with 12 bases left between them. This CDR3 has 15 amino acids.

About this clone itself: Read coverage stops 3 residues before the CDR3 terminus; the germline J gene supplies the remainder. V usage is TRBV30 and J usage is TRBJ1-1; 9 bases line up with TRBD1. Germline values: CDR1 GTSNPN, CDR2 SVGIG (reference sequence). This CDR3 has 13 amino acids. V was clipped by 5 bases and J by 5 bases; unmatched bases: 6. CDR3 DNA, as far as it was read: TGTGCCTGGGGGAACAGGGGGCGAACTGAA. It is translated as CAWGNRGRTE. The complete CDR3 protein is CAWGNRGRTEAFF.

A remark on this clone: The read halts 3 residues ahead of the CDR3 end, with the missing end drawn from the germline J gene. The rearrangement uses TRBV11-2 and TRBJ1-5, with D perhaps matching TRBD1 (5 bases). This CDR3 region has 14 residues. V lost 5 bases, J lost 0 bases, and 8 bases lay in between. Per germline, CDR1 SGHAT and CDR2 FQNNGV. The covered CDR3 bases are TGTGCCAGCAGCCTACAGGATAGCAATCAGCCC. Translated, it gives CASSLQDSNQP. The complete CDR3 protein is CASSLQDSNQPQHF.

Details on this clone: The CDR3 extends 3 residues past the end of the read, so its final part is completed from the germline J gene. This chain links TRBV19 with TRBJ2-6, with 8 positions matching TRBD2. The CDR3 extends over 18 amino acids. Trimming cost V 4 bases and J 1 base; bases outside gene matches: 9. Per the germline V gene, CDR1 is LNHDA and CDR2 is SQIVND (reference sequence). CDR3 bases read: TGTGCCAGTAGTACACTAGCGGCCGGGGGGTCTGGGGCCAACGTC. As protein: CASSTLAAGGSGANV. The whole CDR3 region reads CASSTLAAGGSGANVLTF.

With regard to this clone: The CDR3 end is not reached by the read, which stops 3 residues before it; the germline J gene fills it in. The V call is TRBV5-1, the J call TRBJ2-7, with 8 positions matching TRBD1. Germline V gives CDR1 SGHRS, CDR2 YFSETQ. This CDR3 region has 12 residues. Germline trimming cut 7 bases from V and 5 bases from J; bases unmatched to any gene: 5. This CDR3 reads CASRDRPNEQYF. The CDR3 bases that were read are TGCGCCAGCCGGGACAGGCCCAACGAG.

As to this clone: The sequence runs out 3 residues before the end of the CDR3; the remainder is reconstructed from the germline J gene. V gene TRBV28 combines with J gene TRBJ2-7, with 8 bases fitting TRBD1. The CDR3 totals 15 residues. Losses at the gene ends were 2 bases for V and 4 bases for J; bases not matched to a gene: 7. Per germline, CDR1 MDHEN and CDR2 SYDVKM. The CDR3 spells CASSLGGQGAYEQYF. The CDR3 bases that were read are TGTGCCAGCAGTTTAGGAGGCCAGGGGGCGTACGAG.

Of note for this clone: The read ends 3 residues before the CDR3 terminus; that terminus is restored from the germline J gene. The chain is built from TRBV19 and TRBJ1-1; D is perhaps TRBD1 (6 bases). The germline V gene encodes CDR1 LNHDA and CDR2 SQIVND (reference sequence). The CDR3 totals 12 residues. The DNA read from the CDR3 is TGTGCCAGTAGTATATATGGAGGGGGA. Translation: CASSIYGGG. The entire CDR3 protein reads CASSIYGGGAFF.

Turning to this clone: The CDR3 is cut off 3 residues early in the read; its end comes from the germline J gene. V is TRBV10-3 and J is TRBJ2-1, with TRBD2 matching over 7 bases. This CDR3 is built from 14 residues. Germline lookup yields CDR1 ENHRY and CDR2 SYGVKD. V shed 6 bases, J shed 7 bases, and the junction held 9 bases outside the gene matches. The CDR3: CAIRGGSSGNEQFF. CDR3 DNA, as far as it was read: TGTGCCATCAGAGGCGGGAGTAGTGGGAATGAG.

Regarding this clone: Read coverage stops 3 residues before the CDR3 terminus; the germline J gene supplies the remainder. The V call is TRBV6-2 or TRBV6-3, the J call TRBJ2-7; weak D call: TRBD2 (5 bases). The germline V gene encodes CDR1 MNHEY and CDR2 SVGEGT. V was shortened by 5 bases and J by 3 bases, with 8 bases between the two germline ends. This CDR3 comprises 12 residues. The sequenced part of the CDR3 DNA is TGTGCCAGCAGTCCGAGCGGCTACGAG. Translating it yields CASSPSGYE. The whole CDR3 sequence is CASSPSGYEQYF.

Concerning this clone itself: The CDR3 end lies 3 residues beyond the end of the read and is filled in from the germline J gene. The rearrangement links TRBV24-1 to TRBJ2-7; no clear D gene. This CDR3 is built from 13 residues. Germline V CDR1 and CDR2: KGHDR, SFDVKD. V was cut by 5 bases and J by 2 bases, with 9 bases left in between. The CDR3 region is CATSGATAYEQYF. The sequenced part of the CDR3 DNA is TGTGCCACCAGTGGGGCCACTGCCTACGAG.

In regard to this clone: The read ends 3 residues shy of where the CDR3 ends; the end is completed using the germline J gene. The rearrangement uses TRBV5-4 and TRBJ2-4; TRBD1 is a possible D gene (6 bases). CDR1 and CDR2 from the germline V gene are SGHNT and YYREEE (reference sequence). The CDR3 runs to 13 residues. V gave up 3 bases and J gave up 4 bases, with 8 bases separating them. The covered CDR3 bases are TGTGCCAGCAGCTCGAGGGGGAAAAACATT. Encoded protein: CASSSRGKNI. The full CDR3 protein is CASSSRGKNIQYF.

About this clone: The read ends 3 residues shy of where the CDR3 ends; the end is completed using the germline J gene. This chain links TRBV10-1 with TRBJ2-7, with 9 bases that match TRBD1. Germline values: CDR1 WNHNN, CDR2 SYGVQD (reference sequence). After removal of 3 bases from V and 5 bases from J, the junction contained 14 bases not matched to a gene. The CDR3 has 17 residues. The CDR3 bases that were read are TGCGCCAGCAGTGACCAATCGAGGACAGGGGATATCCACGAG. This codes for CASSDQSRTGDIHE. The CDR3, in full, reads CASSDQSRTGDIHEQYF.

Comments on this clone: With the read ending 3 residues before the CDR3 end, the germline J gene is used to fill in that end. The V and J genes are TRBV12-5 and TRBJ2-7, with D unclear. The V gene's germline CDR1 is LGHNT and CDR2 FRNRAP. With 6 bases removed from V and 3 bases from J, the gap between germline ends came to 12 bases. The CDR3 runs 13 residues. CDR3 amino acids: CASGPTSIYEQYF. CDR3 DNA, as far as it was read: TGTGCTAGTGGACCGACATCAATCTACGAG.